These 20 T cell receptor beta chains originate from one sample sequenced in a study of T cell repertoires in cytomegalovirus infection. In TCRdb, the reads were re-called with MiXCR into one record per CDR3 protein. The sample consists of some 920,000 distinct CDR3 sequences, 25% to 40% of them appearing once. Their antigens remain unidentified. The specimen comprised cultured CD8+ T cells from PBMCs, sampled from culture after CMV antigen stimulation. The receptors stem from a human donor in good health (CMV status not recorded). Some clones in this sample may be carry-over from other donors' samples.

This clonotype came up many times. The rearrangement joins TRBV7-6 to TRBJ1-1; 7 nucleotides agree with TRBD1. The CDR3 extends over 16 amino acids. Germline trimming cut 1 base from V and 0 bases from J; bases unmatched to any gene: 5. Germline assignment: CDR1 SGHVS and CDR2 FNYEAQ. In DNA form, the CDR3 reads TGTGCCAGCAGCTTAGAGGGACAGCAAATGAACACTGAAGCTTTCTTT. Protein product: CASSLEGQQMNTEAFF.

The rearrangement links TRBV18 to TRBJ1-2; TRBD1 might be the D (6 bases). Germline V gene data show CDR1 as KGHSH and CDR2 as LQKENI. The CDR3 spans 15 residues. Trimming removed 3 bases from V and 13 bases from J, with 24 bases in between. The CDR3 protein is CASSPFGDTRPGRTF. The CDR3 nucleotides are TGTGCCAGCTCACCCTTCGGGGACACGAGACCTGGACGCACCTTC. Complete variable domain (other parts from reference TRBV18 and TRBJ1-2): NAGVMQNPRHLVRRRGQEARLRCSPMKGHSHVYWYRQLPEEGLKFMVYLQKENIIDESGMPKERFSAEFPKEGPSILRIQQVVRGDSAAYFCASSPFGDTRPGRTFGSGTRLTVV.

This clonotype came up a few times. This rearrangement joins TRBV23-1 to TRBJ2-2; no clear D. TRBV23-1 has ORF status, its function being uncertain. Trimming pared 0 bases from V and 4 bases from J, leaving 15 bases between. There are 17 residues in the CDR3. The CDR3 region is CASSQSCPRSFTGELFF. Here the CDR3 DNA reads TGCGCCAGCAGTCAATCGTGTCCTCGTAGCTTCACCGGGGAGCTGTTTTTT.

The rearrangement uses TRBV25-1 and TRBJ1-2, with D perhaps TRBD1 (5 bases). This CDR3 comprises 15 residues. V was pared by 4 bases and J by 5 bases, with 17 bases between. Germline assignment: CDR1 MGHDK and CDR2 SYGVNS. The CDR3 coding sequence is TGTGCCAGCAGTGGGCGAGCAGGGTTCGGGTATGGCTACACCTTC. Translated, it gives CASSGRAGFGYGYTF.

In this sample, this clonotype turned up a few times. This sequence joins TRBV4-1 and TRBJ2-3; 7 bases are a match to TRBD2. V lost 5 bases and J lost 2; bases outside the gene matches: 16. CDR1 and CDR2 from the germline V gene are MGHRA and YSYEKL. The CDR3 is 18 amino acids. The CDR3 protein is CASSSFPFVAGPTDTQYF. In DNA form, the CDR3 reads TGCGCCAGCAGCAGCTTCCCCTTCGTAGCGGGTCCCACAGATACGCAGTATTTT.

The V call is TRBV7-6, the J call TRBJ1-1; 9 nucleotides line up with TRBD1. Germline V gene data show CDR1 as SGHVS and CDR2 as FNYEAQ. The trim removed 7 bases at V and 4 bases at J, leaving 7 bases unmatched. CDR3 length equals 14 residues. CDR3 loop: CASTPTGGGTEAFF. CDR3 nucleotide sequence: TGTGCCAGCACCCCGACAGGGGGAGGCACTGAAGCTTTCTTT.

The J gene is TRBJ2-7, the V gene TRBV5-4; TRBD1 matches 7 bases. CDR1 and CDR2 from the germline V gene are SGHNT and YYREEE (reference sequence). The length of the CDR3 is 13 residues. The trim removed 5 bases at V and 6 bases at J, leaving 8 bases unmatched. Here the CDR3 DNA reads TGTGCCAGCAGACACACAGGGGAAGGCGAGCAGTACTTC. Encoded protein: CASRHTGEGEQYF.

This chain uses TRBV27 with TRBJ2-1; D may be TRBD2 (6 bases). CDR3 length: 14 residues. V was shortened by 3 bases and J by 5 bases, with 11 bases between the two germline ends. Germline CDR1 MNHEY, CDR2 SMNVEV (reference sequence). In DNA, the CDR3 is TGTGCCAGCAGTTTTGGAGGGGTACACAATGAGCAGTTCTTC. This translates into CASSFGGVHNEQFF.

This chain connects TRBV3-1 to TRBJ1-2; 10 bases line up with TRBD1. Losses at the gene ends were 6 bases for V and 8 bases for J; bases not matched to a gene: 9. The CDR3 has 14 residues. Germline V CDR1 and CDR2: LGHDT, YNNKEL (reference sequence). CDR3 residues: CASRGDPGQGGYTF. CDR3 nucleotide sequence: TGTGCCAGCAGGGGGGATCCGGGACAGGGGGGCTACACCTTC.

At least ten counts were recorded for this clonotype. The chain combines TRBV12-3 or TRBV12-4 with TRBJ2-5; D is unresolved. Trimming cost V 5 bases and J 6 bases, with 19 bases left between them. CDR3 length equals 15 residues. The CDR3 sequence is CASSGYYGEVKTQYF. CDR3 DNA: TGTGCCAGCAGTGGGTATTACGGTGAAGTTAAGACCCAGTACTTC.

The chain carries TRBV6-6 and TRBJ2-7; 9 positions match TRBD2. The trim removed 0 bases at V and 3 bases at J, leaving 6 bases unmatched. There are 16 residues in the CDR3. CDR1 MNHNY and CDR2 SVGAGI come from the germline V gene (reference sequence). CDR3 nucleotides: TGTGCCAGCAGTTACTCAACGCGCGGGGGGGTCTACGAGCAGTACGTC. Translation: CASSYSTRGGVYEQYV.

This clonotype was observed once. The genes are TRBV6-2 or TRBV6-3 and TRBJ1-1; D remains unclear. The CDR3 is made up of 15 amino acids. Germline lookup yields CDR1 MNHEY and CDR2 SVGEGT. V was pared by 6 bases and J by 5 bases, with 19 bases between. The CDR3 DNA follows: TGTGCCAGCAGCCTACAGCCATCCACGGTGACTGAAGCTTTCTTT. The encoded protein is CASSLQPSTVTEAFF.

DNA for the CDR3: TGTGCCAGCAGCCACTCCGGGACAGGGGCCACAGATACGCAGTATTTT. Amino acids: CASSHSGTGATDTQYF. V gene TRBV16 combines with J gene TRBJ2-3, with TRBD1 matching over 10 bases. V lost 3 bases, J lost 2 bases, and 5 bases stayed unmatched. CDR1 KGHSY and CDR2 FQNENV come from the germline V gene. CDR3 length: 16 amino acids.

The chain recombines TRBV19 with TRBJ2-7; no reliable D call. V was clipped by 5 bases and J by 6 bases, with 14 bases between them. The CDR3 sequence is 13 residues long. Germline CDR1 and CDR2: LNHDA and SQIVND (reference sequence). CDR3 loop: CASSLESWTEQYV. The CDR3 DNA sequence: TGTGCCAGTAGTCTCGAGAGTTGGACCGAGCAGTACGTC.

The chain couples TRBV20-1 to TRBJ1-5; D possibly corresponds to TRBD1 (5 bases). The CDR3 length is 12 residues. Germline CDR1 is DFQATT and CDR2 is SNEGSKA (reference sequence). The V gene lost 5 bases and the J gene lost 3 bases, with 8 bases spanning the gap. CDR3 DNA sequence: TGCAGTGCTTCGACAGACAATCAGCCCCAGCATTTT. This gives the protein CSASTDNQPQHF.

This chain's CDR3 is CASSFHRRDLSGNTIYF. The CDR3 nucleotides are TGTGCCAGCAGTTTCCACCGCAGGGACCTATCTGGAAACACCATATATTTT. The chain carries TRBV28 and TRBJ1-3; weak D call: TRBD1 (5 bases). V dropped 3 bases and J dropped 1 base, with 16 bases sitting between them. From germline, CDR1 is MDHEN and CDR2 SYDVKM. The CDR3 is 17 residues long.

The chain joins TRBV10-3 to TRBJ2-2; possibly TRBD1 for D (6 bases). Deletions cut 11 bases from V and 0 bases from J, with 19 bases between. The CDR3 consists of 16 residues. Germline V gene sequence: CDR1 ENHRY, CDR2 SYGVKD. The CDR3 DNA follows: TGTGCCTCAGGGGCGGGCAGGGAGTCGAACACCGGGGAGCTGTTTTTT. Protein product: CASGAGRESNTGELFF.

The chain recombines TRBV11-2 with TRBJ2-1, with D perhaps matching TRBD1 (5 bases). V was pared by 2 bases and J by 8 bases, with 19 bases between. Germline CDR1 is SGHAT and CDR2 is FQNNGV. The CDR3 sequence is 16 residues long. CDR3 bases: TGTGCCAGCAGCTTAAGGCCCACTACCCAGGGCGATGAGCAGTTCTTC. Its translation: CASSLRPTTQGDEQFF.

The chain carries TRBV27 and TRBJ2-3; 12 bases are shared with TRBD2. The CDR3 consists of 16 residues. Germline assignment: CDR1 MNHEY and CDR2 SMNVEV (reference sequence). V lost 6 bases to trimming and J lost 2 bases; unmatched junction nucleotides: 6. DNA for the CDR3: TGTGCCAGCAGCTCGCTAGCGGGGGGGTTCACAGATACGCAGTATTTT. It yields the protein CASSSLAGGFTDTQYF.

This clonotype was seen a few times. V is TRBV7-6 and J is TRBJ1-2; D uncertain. Germline V CDR1 and CDR2: SGHVS, FNYEAQ. V was shortened by 1 base and J by 8 bases, with 8 bases between the two germline ends. The CDR3 runs 12 residues. The CDR3 here is CASSLDRHGYTF. CDR3 DNA sequence: TGTGCCAGCAGCTTAGATCGCCACGGCTACACCTTC.